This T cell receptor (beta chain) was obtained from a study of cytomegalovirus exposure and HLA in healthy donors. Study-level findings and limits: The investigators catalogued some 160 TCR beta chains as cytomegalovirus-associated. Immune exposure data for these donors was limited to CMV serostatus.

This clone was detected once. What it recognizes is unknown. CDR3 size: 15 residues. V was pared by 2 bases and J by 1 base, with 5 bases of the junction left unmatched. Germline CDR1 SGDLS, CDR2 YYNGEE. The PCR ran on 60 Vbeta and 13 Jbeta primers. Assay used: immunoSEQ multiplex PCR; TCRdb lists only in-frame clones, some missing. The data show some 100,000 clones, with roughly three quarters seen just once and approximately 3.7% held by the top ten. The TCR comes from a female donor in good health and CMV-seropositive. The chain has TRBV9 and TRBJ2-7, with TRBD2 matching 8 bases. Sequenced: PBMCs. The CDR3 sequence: CASSVGAGESYEQYF. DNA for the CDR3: TGTGCCAGCAGCGTCGGAGCGGGAGAATCCTACGAGCAGTACTTC.